Presented here are 3 T cell receptor beta chains from one specimen sequenced in a study of T cell changes during pregnancy in multiple sclerosis. TCRdb's copy holds only in-frame clones and misses some; the assay was immunoSEQ multiplex PCR. The table records 100,000 or so clones, around 92% of them present only once. The specimen comprised peripheral blood, sampled before pregnancy. Receptors originate from a female donor with multiple sclerosis, enrolled in a pregnancy study.

The gene calls are TRBV6-6 and TRBJ2-5; 7 positions match TRBD1. The CDR3 totals 13 residues. The trim removed 6 bases at V and 3 bases at J, leaving 4 bases unmatched. CDR1 MNHNY and CDR2 SVGAGI come from the germline V gene (reference sequence). CDR3 DNA: TGTGCCAGCAGCTTGGGACAGAAAGAGACCCAGTACTTC. Protein product: CASSLGQKETQYF.

A remark on this clone: No DNA is shown, since the ends of the CDR3 on it are uncertain; the CDR3 is the one TCRdb lists. J is TRBJ2-1 and V is TRBV1; the table names TRBD2, a call not compared with the DNA. TRBV1 constitutes a pseudogene. The CDR3 extends over 13 residues, inclusive of both ends. CDR3 in amino acids: CTSTVASGNEQFF.

The chain is built from TRBV4-3 and TRBJ2-5, with D possibly TRBD2 on 5 matching bases. This CDR3 comprises 15 residues. Trimming pared 1 base from V and 5 bases from J, leaving 14 bases between. Germline V gene lookup returns CDR1 LGHNA and CDR2 YSLEER. As DNA, the CDR3 is TGCGCCAGCAGCCAAGGGACTTTCCAGACGGAGACCCAGTACTTC. Protein sequence: CASSQGTFQTETQYF.